The 10 T cell receptor beta chains below were found in one sample sequenced in a study of cytomegalovirus exposure and HLA in healthy donors. The primer mix had 60 Vbeta and 13 Jbeta primers. Profiling relied on immunoSEQ multiplex PCR, and the TCRdb table lists in-frame clones only, not all of them. This sample has tens of thousands of clones, with roughly 69% found just once. Sequenced material: PBMCs. The receptors were sampled from a woman in her fifties or sixties in good health and CMV-seropositive.

CDR3 in amino acids: CASSLGGSTDTQYF. The CDR3 coding sequence is TGTGCCAGCAGTTTAGGGGGCAGCACAGATACGCAGTATTTT. The chain recombines TRBV27 with TRBJ2-3; D might be TRBD1 (6 bases). Trimming stripped 2 bases from V and 0 bases from J, with 6 bases between. The CDR3 sequence is 14 residues long. Germline CDR1 is MNHEY and CDR2 is SMNVEV (reference sequence).

The chain is built from TRBV9 and TRBJ2-4; 15 positions match TRBD2. CDR1 SGDLS and CDR2 YYNGEE come from the germline V gene. The J segment lost 3 bases and the V segment lost 6 bases, leaving 16 bases of the junction unmatched. This CDR3 is 20 amino acids long. The CDR3 region has the DNA TGTGCCAGCACCTCACGAGGACTAGCGGGGGGGACAGGGGACAAAAACATTCAGTACTTC. This translates into CASTSRGLAGGTGDKNIQYF.

As regards this clone: Distinct nucleotide sequences in the sample also encode this CDR3. The chain is built from TRBV11-2 and TRBJ1-5, with D possibly being TRBD1 (6 bases). Trimming pared 0 bases from V and 0 bases from J, leaving 6 bases between. Germline CDR1 reads SGHAT; CDR2 reads FQNNGV. The CDR3 is 15 amino acids. The CDR3 region is CASSLDRGSNQPQHF. CDR3 bases: TGTGCCAGCAGCTTAGACAGGGGTAGCAATCAGCCCCAGCATTTT.

The rearrangement links TRBV6-5 to TRBJ1-1; 11 nucleotides align to TRBD1. The CDR3 is 14 residues long. Germline V gene sequence: CDR1 MNHEY, CDR2 SVGAGI. Losses at the gene ends were 2 bases for V and 10 bases for J; bases not matched to a gene: 6. The CDR3 spells CASSYTWTGGLAFF. The CDR3 coding sequence is TGTGCCAGCAGTTACACGTGGACAGGGGGCCTAGCTTTCTTT.

The chain has TRBV6-1 and TRBJ1-5; D possibly corresponds to TRBD1 (5 bases). Germline V gene lookup returns CDR1 MNHNS and CDR2 SASEGT. V lost 4 bases and J lost 0, with 13 bases in between. This CDR3 region has 16 residues. CDR3 amino acids: CASSARTPFSNQPQHF. CDR3 DNA sequence: TGTGCCAGCAGTGCGAGGACACCATTTAGCAATCAGCCCCAGCATTTT.

This chain joins TRBV5-6 and TRBJ1-2; D uncertain. V lost 4 bases, J lost 6 bases, and 16 bases lay in between. This CDR3 has 14 residues. Germline CDR1 and CDR2: SGHDT and YYEEEE. The CDR3 is CASSTGTRLHGYTF. In DNA form, the CDR3 reads TGTGCCAGCAGCACGGGAACTAGGTTGCATGGCTACACCTTC.

The sample holds a few counts of this clone. The chain employs TRBV18 and TRBJ2-4; a possible D gene is TRBD1 (6 bases). Germline loops: CDR1 KGHSH, CDR2 LQKENI. The CDR3 is 15 amino acids. Trimming removed 3 bases from V and 0 bases from J, with 9 bases in between. CDR3: CASSPWTVAKNIQYF. For the CDR3, the DNA is TGTGCCAGCTCACCCTGGACAGTAGCCAAAAACATTCAGTACTTC.

The chain has TRBV7-2 and TRBJ2-3; 7 bases align to TRBD2. This CDR3 is built from 15 residues. After removal of 5 bases from V and 3 bases from J, the junction contained 8 bases not matched to a gene. Germline assignment: CDR1 SGHTA and CDR2 FQGNSA. As DNA, the CDR3 is TGTGCCAGCAGCCCGCGGGGGAACCCGACAGATACGCAGTATTTT. Protein: CASSPRGNPTDTQYF.

The chain carries TRBV11-2 and TRBJ1-1; weak D call: TRBD1 (5 bases). The CDR3 loop spans 14 amino acids. V gave up 1 base and J gave up 5 bases, with 11 bases separating them. CDR1 SGHAT and CDR2 FQNNGV come from the germline V gene. The CDR3 DNA is TGTGCCAGCAGCTTAGTGGAAGGGGAAACTGAAGCTTTCTTT. Its protein product is CASSLVEGETEAFF.

The gene calls are TRBV10-2 and TRBJ1-5; the D is unclear. V lost 4 bases, J lost 5 bases, and 6 bases lay in between. The CDR3 runs 12 residues. Germline assignment: CDR1 WSHSY and CDR2 SAAADI. The CDR3 bases are TGCGCCAGCAGTGTACGGGATCAGCCCCAGCATTTT. It codes for CASSVRDQPQHF.